This entry features one TCR beta chain sequence. Its cognate antigen is unknown. The read finishes 3 residues shy of the CDR3 end, and the germline J gene is used to complete it. Mixed chimerism was transient after nonmyeloablative marrow transplants from related graft donors. Thawed PBMCs were FACS-sorted into unstimulated CD4+CD25+CD127- regulatory T cells, CD4+CD25- non-regulatory cells, CD4 and CD8 cells. Profiling relied on immunoSEQ multiplex PCR, and the TCRdb table lists in-frame clones only, not all of them. The sample yields about 14,000 clones, of which the top ten take up approximately 27%. The data originate from a study of Tregs in tolerant kidney transplant recipients. General study points: Tregs expanded with activated donor B cells seemed most donor-specific. Changing PCR primers prevented nucleotide comparison between some patients' samples.

CDR3 size: 13 residues. Germline V CDR1 and CDR2: LNHDA, SQIVND (reference sequence). With 4 bases clipped from V and 3 bases from J, the junction kept 3 bases outside the gene matches. This receptor was taken from a human patient who received a combined kidney and bone marrow transplant. Some T cells may be provided by the graft donor. The V and J genes are TRBV19 and TRBJ2-7, with 7 bases identical to TRBD1. The sequencing used CD8+ T cells from blood (PBMCs), collected 6 months after the transplant. The CDR3 sequence is CASSNRGFYEQYF. The sequenced CDR3 bases are TGTGCCAGTAGTAACAGGGGATTCTACGAG.